Sequencing of this TCR beta chain was carried out in a study of T cell responses to AZD1222 COVID-19 vaccine. This table comes from immunoSEQ multiplex PCR, and its TCRdb copy is limited to in-frame clones, with some not included. The repertoire includes about 100,000 clones, 90% to 95% of them detected once, and roughly 2% sits in the top ten. This specimen consisted of peripheral blood, obtained on day 0 of AZD1222 vaccination. The sequence was obtained from an adult in good health.

The CDR3 region has the DNA TGTGCCAGCACCGAGGGTGAATGGAACACTGAAGCTTTCTTT. Its protein product is CASTEGEWNTEAFF. The chain combines TRBV2 with TRBJ1-1; D is undetermined. This CDR3 is 14 amino acids long. Per the germline V gene, CDR1 is SNHLY and CDR2 is FYNNEI. The V end was cut by 7 bases, the J end by 1 base, with 13 bases between.